The entry below gives a single TCR beta chain sequence along with its context. The data are from a study of blood T cell repertoires in COVID-19. Study-wide background: Samples representing acute and convalescent COVID-19 were sourced from the United States, Italy and Spain. Nucleic acid was either cDNA or gDNA, and it came from T cells, B-cell-depleted T cells, or PBMCs.

The germline V gene has CDR1 MGHRA and CDR2 YSYEKL. Trimming took off 2 bases at V and 1 base at J, with 11 bases between the two ends. The CDR3 loop spans 15 amino acids. Authors' data handling: Estimated nucleated cell counts came from reference gene primer amplification. Data came from immunoSEQ multiplex PCR; TCRdb stores just in-frame clones and leaves some out. The V and J calls and clone size come from that table; D and trimming were worked out from the DNA. The sample has 150,000 to 200,000 clones; 90% are singletons. The chain has TRBV4-1 and TRBJ1-1; a possible D gene is TRBD1 (6 bases). The sequence was collected from a man in his fifties or sixties with active or convalescent COVID-19. The sample comprised peripheral blood. The CDR3 sequence: CASSQLQGSNTEAFF. In DNA form, the CDR3 reads TGCGCCAGCAGCCAATTACAGGGTTCGAACACTGAAGCTTTCTTT.